This T cell receptor (beta chain) was recorded in a study of tumor and adjacent non-tumor tissue in lung cancer. Turning to the study itself: On average, productive TCRbeta reads reached a few million per sample.

The CDR3 totals 15 residues. CDR1 is SGHRS, CDR2 YFSETQ, per germline. With regard to this clonotype: Its antigen is not known. One junction end disagrees with the germline gene, perhaps due to a read error.

The library came from three nested PCR rounds adapted from ARM-PCR protocols. In TCRdb, the multiplex PCR reads were re-called with MiXCR into one record per CDR3 protein. The sample shows roughly 65,000 distinct CDR3 sequences, roughly 60% of them seen only once. The template was RNA from unsorted bulk tissue. General study results and limits: Tumor repertoires had a smaller top 100 clone share than normal lung.

The sample was lung tumor tissue. The receptor's source is a man aged 50 or older with non-small cell lung cancer. The gene calls are TRBV5-1 and TRBJ2-4; TRBD1 is a possible D gene (7 bases). The DNA for the CDR3 is TGCGCCAGCATCTTGGGAGCAGGGGGGAGAAACATTCAGTACTTC. Translating gives CASILGAGGRNIQYF.